These 19 T cell receptor beta chains originate from one sample sequenced in a study of shared clonotypes between healthy human individuals. Data came from immunoSEQ multiplex PCR; TCRdb stores just in-frame clones and leaves some out. The sample records fewer than 200,000 clones, 90% to 95% being singletons. The sequencing input was naive CD4+ T cells sorted from blood. Indicated subset: CD45RA+ positively selected. These receptors were collected from a woman in her twenties or thirties in good health.

This clone is a singleton in its sample. V gene TRBV19 combines with J gene TRBJ2-7, with 8 positions matching TRBD1. V trimming: 4 bases; J trimming: 2 bases; junction bases outside the gene matches: 7. This CDR3 region has 15 residues. Germline V CDR1 and CDR2: LNHDA, SQIVND (reference sequence). The CDR3 loop reads CASSTIGQGTYEQYF. CDR3 nucleotides: TGTGCCAGTAGTACCATCGGACAGGGTACCTACGAGCAGTACTTC.

The CDR3 loop is CASRLAGGTYEQYF. DNA of the CDR3: TGTGCCAGCAGGCTAGCGGGAGGGACGTACGAGCAGTACTTC. The rearrangement joins TRBV6-1 to TRBJ2-7, with 12 bases aligning to TRBD2. Trimming took 6 bases from V and 4 from J; bases not matched to a gene: 4. Germline CDR1 MNHNS, CDR2 SASEGT. There are 14 residues in the CDR3.

This clone was detected once. The V and J genes are TRBV5-4 and TRBJ2-5, with 10 bases matching TRBD2. The J segment lost 4 bases and the V segment lost 4 bases, leaving 7 bases of the junction unmatched. The CDR3 loop spans 15 amino acids. The germline gives CDR1 SGHNT, CDR2 YYREEE (reference sequence). CDR3 protein: CASSTLAGDPETQYF. CDR3 sequence (DNA): TGTGCCAGCAGCACCCTAGCGGGAGATCCAGAGACCCAGTACTTC.

The V and J genes are TRBV6-5 and TRBJ2-7, with 8 bases aligning to TRBD2. V lost 9 bases to trimming and J lost 7 bases; unmatched junction nucleotides: 14. The CDR3 contains 14 residues. Germline V gene sequence: CDR1 MNHEY, CDR2 SVGAGI. The CDR3 bases are TGTGCCAGACAAGCGGGAGTTTTTCCCAGGGAGCAGTACTTC. Translation: CARQAGVFPREQYF.

The rearrangement links TRBV7-6 to TRBJ2-1; 7 bases are a match to TRBD2. The germline V gene encodes CDR1 SGHVS and CDR2 FNYEAQ. With V trimmed by 5 bases and J by 7 bases, 20 bases remained unmatched. The CDR3 consists of 18 residues. CDR3: CASSNATTSFRAKNEQFF. The CDR3 coding sequence is TGTGCCAGCAGCAACGCAACGACTAGCTTTAGGGCCAAAAATGAGCAGTTCTTC. The full variable domain, completed using reference TRBV7-6 and TRBJ2-1, is GAGVSQSPRYKVTKRGQDVALRCDPISGHVSLYWYRQALGQGPEFLTYFNYEAQQDKSGLPNDRFSAERPEGSISTLTIQRTEQRDSAMYRCASSNATTSFRAKNEQFFGPGTRLTVL.

The V gene is TRBV5-1, the J gene TRBJ2-3; the D is unclear. Germline V gene sequence: CDR1 SGHRS, CDR2 YFSETQ. Trimming cost V 4 bases and J 2 bases, with 11 bases left between them. CDR3 length: 14 amino acids. CDR3 bases: TGCGCCAGCAGCCCGGCCTCCTCCACAGATACGCAGTATTTT. This codes for CASSPASSTDTQYF. The full variable domain, with the rest looked up from reference TRBV5-1 and TRBJ2-3, is KAGVTQTPRYLIKTRGQQVTLSCSPISGHRSVSWYQQTPGQGLQFLFEYFSETQRNKGNFPGRFSGRQFSNSRSEMNVSTLELGDSALYLCASSPASSTDTQYFGPGTRLTVL.

This clone appeared a single time. The chain uses TRBV19 and TRBJ2-6; 13 bases match TRBD2. J was trimmed by 0 bases and V by 5 bases; bases with no gene match: 16. Per germline, CDR1 LNHDA and CDR2 SQIVND (reference sequence). This CDR3 spans 22 amino acids. The CDR3 here is CASSALRTGTSGTDSGANVLTF. CDR3 DNA sequence: TGTGCCAGTAGTGCCCTTAGGACCGGGACTAGCGGGACCGACTCTGGGGCCAACGTCCTGACTTTC.

The V gene is TRBV5-1, the J gene TRBJ1-5; 7 positions match TRBD1. The CDR3 totals 13 residues. The ends lost 3 bases at V and 4 bases at J; junction bases unmatched: 1. The germline CDR1 and CDR2 sequences are SGHRS and YFSETQ. The CDR3 loop is CASSSTGNQPQHF. CDR3 bases: TGCGCCAGCAGCTCGACAGGGAATCAGCCCCAGCATTTT.

V gene TRBV5-1 combines with J gene TRBJ2-7; D is unresolved. CDR3 size: 9 residues. Per germline, CDR1 SGHRS and CDR2 YFSETQ. Trimming took 6 bases from V and 7 from J, leaving 5 bases between them. DNA for the CDR3: TGCGCCAGCATTCCGGAGCAGTACTTC. Its protein product is CASIPEQYF.

This chain connects TRBV5-4 to TRBJ2-3, with a possible D match to TRBD2 (5 bases). The CDR3 has 16 amino acids. Germline loops: CDR1 SGHNT, CDR2 YYREEE (reference sequence). The ends were cut back, 0 bases at V and 2 bases at J, with 13 bases in the middle. In DNA form, the CDR3 reads TGTGCCAGCAGCTTGGTTTTGGAGGCCCACACAGATACGCAGTATTTT. It encodes CASSLVLEAHTDTQYF.

This clone was observed once. The chain joins TRBV2 to TRBJ1-3; no clear D. CDR3 length equals 15 residues. V was trimmed by 8 bases and J by 0 bases, leaving 14 bases between them. Germline CDR1 SNHLY, CDR2 FYNNEI. The CDR3 protein is CASGELMSSGNTIYF. The CDR3 coding sequence is TGTGCCAGCGGGGAGTTAATGAGCTCTGGAAACACCATATATTTT.

This clone was recorded once. This chain connects TRBV30 to TRBJ2-7; a possible D gene is TRBD1 (7 bases). The CDR3 covers 16 residues. Trimming took 2 bases from V and 2 from J, leaving 19 bases between them. Looked up from germline, CDR1 is GTSNPN and CDR2 is SVGIG (reference sequence). The CDR3 region is CAWSLKGAGTAYEQYF. In nucleotides, the CDR3 is TGTGCCTGGAGTCTAAAGGGGGCGGGAACGGCCTACGAGCAGTACTTC.

The chain joins TRBV6-1 to TRBJ1-5, with TRBD1 identical over 7 bases. The CDR3 extends over 17 amino acids. Germline CDR1 is MNHNS and CDR2 is SASEGT. V was clipped by 4 bases and J by 0 bases; unmatched bases: 9. The CDR3: CASSGQGSVDSNQPQHF. CDR3 bases: TGTGCCAGCAGTGGACAGGGATCAGTTGATAGCAATCAGCCCCAGCATTTT.

The chain uses TRBV5-1 and TRBJ2-5; 11 bases match TRBD1. The DNA matches TRBJ2-7 better at its end, which makes the J call doubtful. Germline CDR1 SGHRS, CDR2 YFSETQ. The CDR3 spans 15 residues. The CDR3 protein is CASSLQDRGRDEQYF. For the CDR3, the DNA is TGCGCCAGCAGCTTACAGGACAGGGGGCGCGACGAGCAGTACTTC.

The chain couples TRBV5-8 to TRBJ1-2; no firm D call. Germline CDR1 is SGHTS and CDR2 is YDEGEE. The CDR3 runs to 16 residues. V lost 1 base to trimming and J lost 0 bases, with 13 bases between them. The CDR3 DNA reads as TGTGCCAGCAGCTTGAATAGGGCCAAAACTAACTATGGCTACACCTTC. This codes for CASSLNRAKTNYGYTF.

The chain has TRBV5-1 and TRBJ1-1; 9 bases fit TRBD1. Trimming at V came to 0 bases and at J to 5 bases, leaving 2 bases not matched to a gene. The length of the CDR3 is 14 residues. CDR1 and CDR2 (germline): SGHRS, YFSETQ. For the CDR3, the DNA is TGCGCCAGCAGCTTGGGGACAGGGGAAACTGAAGCTTTCTTT. Amino acid sequence: CASSLGTGETEAFF. The variable domain in full, with the rest retrieved from reference TRBV5-1 and TRBJ1-1, is KAGVTQTPRYLIKTRGQQVTLSCSPISGHRSVSWYQQTPGQGLQFLFEYFSETQRNKGNFPGRFSGRQFSNSRSEMNVSTLELGDSALYLCASSLGTGETEAFFGQGTRLTVV.

The V and J genes are TRBV19 and TRBJ1-2, with 7 bases aligning to TRBD1. Germline V gene sequence: CDR1 LNHDA, CDR2 SQIVND (reference sequence). With V trimmed by 5 bases and J by 4 bases, 4 bases remained unmatched. This CDR3 contains 13 residues. The CDR3 DNA reads as TGTGCCAGTAGTGCTGGGACAGCCTATGGCTACACCTTC. This translates into CASSAGTAYGYTF.

The V call is TRBV7-9, the J call TRBJ1-5, with TRBD1 matching 8 bases. The CDR3 is made up of 13 amino acids. The V gene's germline CDR1 is SEHNR and CDR2 FQNEAQ (reference sequence). V was pared by 5 bases and J by 6 bases, with 3 bases of the junction left unmatched. CDR3 coding DNA: TGTGCCAGCAGCAGGACAGGGATTCAGCCCCAGCATTTT. It translates to CASSRTGIQPQHF. Filled out from reference TRBV7-9 and TRBJ1-5, the complete variable domain reads DTGVSQNPRHKITKRGQNVTFRCDPISEHNRLYWYRQTLGQGPEFLTYFQNEAQLEKSRLLSDRFSAERPKGSFSTLEIQRTEQGDSAMYLCASSRTGIQPQHFGDGTRLSIL.

V and J are TRBV7-3 and TRBJ2-5, with 7 bases identical to TRBD1. There are 15 residues in the CDR3. With 5 bases clipped from V and 2 bases from J, the junction kept 8 bases outside the gene matches. Germline values: CDR1 SGHTA, CDR2 FQGTGA. The CDR3 nucleotides read TGTGCCAGCAGCCCAGGGGGAATGAATCAAGAGACCCAGTACTTC. Amino acid sequence: CASSPGGMNQETQYF.